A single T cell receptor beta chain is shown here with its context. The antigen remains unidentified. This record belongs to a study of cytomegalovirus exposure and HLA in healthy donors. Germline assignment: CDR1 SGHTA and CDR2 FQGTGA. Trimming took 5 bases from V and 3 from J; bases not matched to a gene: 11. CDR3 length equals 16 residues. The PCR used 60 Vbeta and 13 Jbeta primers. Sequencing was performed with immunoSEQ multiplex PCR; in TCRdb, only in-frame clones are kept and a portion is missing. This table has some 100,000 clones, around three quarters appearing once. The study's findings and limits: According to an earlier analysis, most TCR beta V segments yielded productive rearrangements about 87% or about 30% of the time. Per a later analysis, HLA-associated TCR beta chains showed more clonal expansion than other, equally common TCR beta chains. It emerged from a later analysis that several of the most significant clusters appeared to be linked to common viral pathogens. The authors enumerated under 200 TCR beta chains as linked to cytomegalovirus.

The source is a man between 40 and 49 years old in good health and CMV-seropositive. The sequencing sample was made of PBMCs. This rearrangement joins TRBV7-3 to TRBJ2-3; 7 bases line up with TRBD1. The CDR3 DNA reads TGTGCCAGCAGCGCAAGCGGTAGGGGGCGGACAGATACGCAGTATTTT. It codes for CASSASGRGRTDTQYF.